Listed here are 15 T cell receptor beta chains from one sample, sequenced in a study of control samples from healthy donors and cancer patients. Sequenced by immunoSEQ multiplex PCR; TCRdb stores in-frame clones only, minus some. The sample records 65,000 to 95,000 clones, about nine tenths being singletons. Sequenced input: blood. The receptors were gathered from a man aged 45-60 years in good health.

This chain joins TRBV29-1 and TRBJ1-2; D is uncertain. The V and J ends lost 6 bases and 5 bases respectively, with 22 bases between them. CDR1 is SQVTM, CDR2 ANQGSEA, per germline. CDR3 length: 15 residues. CDR3 residues: CSVAAVGGLIYGYTF. CDR3 DNA sequence: TGCAGCGTCGCCGCGGTGGGCGGGTTAATTTATGGCTACACCTTC.

The chain carries TRBV2 and TRBJ1-4; possible D gene TRBD1, 5 bases. Trimming stripped 3 bases from V and 14 bases from J, with 22 bases between. Per germline, CDR1 SNHLY and CDR2 FYNNEI. This CDR3 spans 15 amino acids. The CDR3 here is CASSEVSGSHESLFF. The DNA for the CDR3 is TGTGCCAGCAGTGAGGTATCAGGGTCCCATGAGTCGCTGTTTTTT.

The chain is built from TRBV5-1 and TRBJ1-5; no clear D. Germline V CDR1 and CDR2: SGHRS, YFSETQ. The CDR3 spans 15 residues. V was pared by 1 base and J by 7 bases, with 15 bases between. Here the CDR3 DNA reads TGCGCCAGCAGCTTGACCAGTGAATCGAACCAGCCCCAGCATTTT. Its protein is CASSLTSESNQPQHF.

The J gene is TRBJ1-2, the V gene TRBV12-3 or TRBV12-4, with D maybe TRBD1 (5 bases). V gave up 2 bases and J gave up 7 bases, with 11 bases separating them. The CDR3 sequence is 13 residues long. CDR3 DNA sequence: TGTGCCAGCAGTTTAATTGGGAGGGGTGGCTACACCTTC. This sequence encodes CASSLIGRGGYTF.

The V and J genes are TRBV19 and TRBJ2-5; a possible D gene is TRBD1 (7 bases). V dropped 4 bases and J dropped 7 bases, with 13 bases sitting between them. The germline V gene has CDR1 LNHDA and CDR2 SQIVND (reference sequence). This CDR3 region has 13 residues. The CDR3 loop is CASSRRQGGTQYF. CDR3 sequence (DNA): TGTGCCAGTAGTAGACGACAGGGAGGGACCCAGTACTTC.

V is TRBV5-1 and J is TRBJ2-1, with D maybe TRBD1 (7 bases). Germline-derived CDR1 and CDR2 are SGHRS and YFSETQ. V lost 0 bases and J 8 bases, leaving 12 bases between the germline ends. The length of the CDR3 is 14 residues. The CDR3 sequence is CASSLGGGGDEQFF. CDR3 in DNA: TGCGCCAGCAGCTTGGGAGGGGGCGGGGATGAGCAGTTCTTC.

The CDR3, as DNA: TGTGCCAGCAGCTACGGGGGGGATACGCAGTATTTT. Amino acid sequence: CASSYGGDTQYF. The chain links TRBV7-3 to TRBJ2-3, with 7 bases that match TRBD2. CDR1 and CDR2 from the germline V gene are SGHTA and FQGTGA. V shed 4 bases and J 6 bases; nucleotides not matched to a gene: 1. The CDR3 runs 12 residues.

The rearrangement joins TRBV11-3 to TRBJ2-7; D is possibly TRBD1 (5 bases). The germline V and J ends were trimmed by 1 base and 2 bases, with 12 bases remaining between them. The germline gives CDR1 SGHNT, CDR2 YENEEA. The CDR3 contains 15 residues. The DNA for the CDR3 is TGTGCCAGCAGCTTAGGAACTCAGGGAACCTACGAGCAGTACTTC. It is translated as CASSLGTQGTYEQYF.

This clone was detected once. The chain recombines TRBV6-5 with TRBJ1-5; 9 nucleotides align to TRBD1. CDR3 length equals 15 residues. V dropped 4 bases and J dropped 0; count of bases not matched to a gene: 1. Per the germline V gene, CDR1 is MNHEY and CDR2 is SVGAGI. The CDR3 loop is CASSWTGDSNQPQHF. The CDR3 nucleotides are TGTGCCAGCAGTTGGACAGGGGATAGCAATCAGCCCCAGCATTTT.

The chain combines TRBV29-1 with TRBJ2-3; D unclear. Germline V CDR1 and CDR2: SQVTM, ANQGSEA. The CDR3 has 12 amino acids. With 2 bases removed from V and 1 base from J, the gap between germline ends came to 4 bases. The CDR3, as DNA: TGCAGCGTTGAAAAGGGCACAGATACGCAGTATTTT. This gives the protein CSVEKGTDTQYF.

The chain links TRBV10-1 to TRBJ1-5; 10 bases align to TRBD1. CDR3 length: 20 residues. The germline V gene encodes CDR1 WNHNN and CDR2 SYGVQD (reference sequence). Trimming cost V 3 bases and J 1 base; bases outside gene matches: 15. The DNA of the CDR3 is TGCGCCAGCAGTGAAAGGATGGGACAGGGGCTTAGATTGAGCAATCAGCCCCAGCATTTT. Amino acid sequence: CASSERMGQGLRLSNQPQHF.

J is TRBJ2-5 and V is TRBV5-1; no clear D gene. This CDR3 is built from 13 residues. CDR1 is SGHRS, CDR2 YFSETQ, per germline. V lost 2 bases, J lost 1 base, and 6 bases lay in between. CDR3 sequence: CASSFYSQETQYF. The CDR3, as DNA: TGCGCCAGCAGCTTTTACAGCCAAGAGACCCAGTACTTC. Full variable domain (missing parts from reference TRBV5-1 and TRBJ2-5): KAGVTQTPRYLIKTRGQQVTLSCSPISGHRSVSWYQQTPGQGLQFLFEYFSETQRNKGNFPGRFSGRQFSNSRSEMNVSTLELGDSALYLCASSFYSQETQYFGPGTRLLVL.

V and J are TRBV7-9 and TRBJ2-7; possible D gene TRBD1, 5 bases. With 5 bases removed from V and 0 bases from J, the gap between germline ends came to 11 bases. Germline V gene lookup returns CDR1 SEHNR and CDR2 FQNEAQ (reference sequence). The CDR3 is 14 amino acids. CDR3 DNA sequence: TGTGCCAGCAGCGACAGTAGGACCTCCTACGAGCAGTACTTC. The encoded protein is CASSDSRTSYEQYF.

The chain links TRBV5-1 to TRBJ2-7; D call uncertain. The germline V gene has CDR1 SGHRS and CDR2 YFSETQ. Deletions cut 2 bases from V and 1 base from J, with 7 bases between. This CDR3 has 13 residues. The CDR3 loop reads CASSLTVSYEQYF. The CDR3 DNA follows: TGCGCCAGCAGCTTAACTGTTTCCTACGAGCAGTACTTC.

The V call is TRBV5-1, the J call TRBJ2-5; D is unclear. The CDR3 has 13 amino acids. Trimming left V 2 bases short and J 4 bases short, with 9 bases between. Germline V lookup: CDR1 SGHRS, CDR2 YFSETQ. The CDR3 DNA follows: TGCGCCAGCAGCTTTGGGTTAAGAGAGACCCAGTACTTC. Residues: CASSFGLRETQYF.